The 13 T cell receptor beta chains reported below all come from one sample, sequenced in a study of T cell repertoires in cytomegalovirus infection. TCRdb recomputed calls from the reads with MiXCR, one row per CDR3 protein. The table lists around 330,000 distinct CDR3 sequences, 15% to 20% of them singletons. Sequencing was performed on PBMCs. Receptors originate from a human donor in good health (CMV status not recorded). Some clones in this sample may be carry-over from other donors' samples.

This chain links TRBV5-6 with TRBJ2-7, with a possible D match to TRBD2 (7 bases). The germline V gene encodes CDR1 SGHDT and CDR2 YYEEEE. The V gene lost 2 bases and the J gene lost 6 bases, with 9 bases spanning the gap. The CDR3 runs to 12 residues. The CDR3 nucleotides read TGTGCCAGCAGCTTCGGGGGGCGCGAGCAGTACTTC. Translating it yields CASSFGGREQYF.

The genes are TRBV19 and TRBJ2-1; possible D gene TRBD2, 5 bases. The germline CDR1 and CDR2 sequences are LNHDA and SQIVND (reference sequence). This CDR3 is 15 amino acids long. Trimming shortened V by 6 bases and J by 0 bases, and 12 bases separated the two germline ends. CDR3 sequence reads: CASRRPGSSYNEQFF. The CDR3 DNA reads as TGTGCCAGTAGGCGGCCTGGGAGCTCCTACAATGAGCAGTTCTTC.

This clonotype came up a few times. The J gene is TRBJ2-7, the V gene TRBV4-1; D possibly corresponds to TRBD2 (5 bases). CDR3 length: 15 residues. CDR1 is MGHRA and CDR2 is YSYEKL in the germline V gene. Trimming took 4 bases from V and 6 from J, leaving 19 bases between them. The CDR3 reads CASSLGLQPGGEQYF. CDR3 coding DNA: TGCGCCAGCAGCCTCGGACTCCAACCCGGAGGCGAGCAGTACTTC.

The J gene is TRBJ2-7, the V gene TRBV10-3; D is undetermined. The CDR3 has 16 residues. V was pared by 2 bases and J by 0 bases, with 14 bases between. Germline lookup yields CDR1 ENHRY and CDR2 SYGVKD. The CDR3 spells CAISEPGASISYEQYF. CDR3 in DNA: TGTGCCATCAGTGAGCCCGGAGCATCTATCTCCTACGAGCAGTACTTC.

In its sample, this clonotype was seen many times. This chain uses TRBV28 with TRBJ1-1; TRBD1 is a possible D gene (6 bases). The CDR3 is 17 residues long. CDR1 MDHEN and CDR2 SYDVKM come from the germline V gene. V was clipped by 2 bases and J by 0 bases, with 16 bases between them. The CDR3 region has the DNA TGTGCCAGCAGTTTAATCGGGGGGGGACATATGAACACTGAAGCTTTCTTT. It yields the protein CASSLIGGGHMNTEAFF.

The chain recombines TRBV6-5 with TRBJ2-7, with TRBD2 identical over 8 bases. The junction had 11 bases not matched to a gene; V was cut back by 6 bases and J by 4 bases. This CDR3 contains 15 residues. Germline V gene lookup returns CDR1 MNHEY and CDR2 SVGAGI. As DNA, the CDR3 is TGTGCCAGCAGGGCGGGGGGTAGTTTAGGGTACGAGCAGTACTTC. Protein: CASRAGGSLGYEQYF.

The chain links TRBV4-2 to TRBJ2-1, with 8 bases matching TRBD2. Germline V gene lookup returns CDR1 LGHNA and CDR2 YNFKEQ. Trimming took 5 bases from V and 6 from J; bases not matched to a gene: 12. CDR3 length: 16 residues. The CDR3 sequence is CASSSTGGPLGNEQFF. The CDR3 DNA reads TGTGCCAGCAGCTCCACGGGGGGGCCACTGGGCAATGAGCAGTTCTTC.

This clonotype was recorded many times. The chain has TRBV7-2 and TRBJ2-7; D perhaps matches TRBD1 (6 bases). CDR3 length: 13 amino acids. V was cut by 5 bases and J by 6 bases, with 14 bases left in between. Germline V gene sequence: CDR1 SGHTA, CDR2 FQGNSA. The CDR3 DNA reads as TGTGCCAGCAGCCGGGACATTCTGGGCGAGCAGTACTTC. Translating it yields CASSRDILGEQYF.

The V gene is TRBV12-3 or TRBV12-4, the J gene TRBJ1-1; no reliable D call. Trimming took off 1 base at V and 2 bases at J, with 5 bases between the two ends. The CDR3 contains 13 residues. The CDR3 reads CASSLVDNTEAFF. The CDR3, as DNA: TGTGCCAGCAGTTTAGTAGACAACACTGAAGCTTTCTTT.

This clonotype was recorded a few times. The rearrangement links TRBV4-2 to TRBJ2-3; 13 nucleotides line up with TRBD2. Germline CDR1 is LGHNA and CDR2 is YNFKEQ. The CDR3 runs 17 residues. Trimming at V came to 0 bases and at J to 7 bases, leaving 7 bases not matched to a gene. CDR3 loop: CASSQDTSGGAGYTQYF. The CDR3 bases are TGTGCCAGCAGCCAAGATACTAGCGGGGGGGCCGGTTATACGCAGTATTTT.

This clonotype was recorded a few times. V usage is TRBV5-6 and J usage is TRBJ1-1, with unresolved D. This CDR3 is built from 16 residues. Germline-derived CDR1 and CDR2 are SGHDT and YYEEEE. With 0 bases removed from V and 1 base from J, the gap between germline ends came to 13 bases. The CDR3 region is CASSLAPLTTNTEAFF. The CDR3 DNA reads as TGTGCCAGCAGCTTGGCCCCTCTCACGACGAACACTGAAGCTTTCTTT.

This clonotype was found many times. The genes are TRBV5-6 and TRBJ1-4; 9 nucleotides align to TRBD1. Germline CDR1 is SGHDT and CDR2 is YYEEEE. The CDR3 is 15 amino acids. V was clipped by 3 bases and J by 7 bases; unmatched bases: 7. DNA of the CDR3: TGTGCCAGCAGCTGGGGACAGGGAGGTGGTGAAAAACTGTTTTTT. Its translation is CASSWGQGGGEKLFF.

This clonotype came up many times. As DNA, the CDR3 is TGTGCCAGCAGCACGAGGCCCTCAGAGCGCTCCGAGCAGTACTTC. It codes for CASSTRPSERSEQYF. The V call is TRBV7-6, the J call TRBJ2-7; no definite D call. In germline, CDR1 is SGHVS, CDR2 FNYEAQ. The V end was cut by 5 bases, the J end by 6 bases, with 20 bases between. The CDR3 length is 15 residues.